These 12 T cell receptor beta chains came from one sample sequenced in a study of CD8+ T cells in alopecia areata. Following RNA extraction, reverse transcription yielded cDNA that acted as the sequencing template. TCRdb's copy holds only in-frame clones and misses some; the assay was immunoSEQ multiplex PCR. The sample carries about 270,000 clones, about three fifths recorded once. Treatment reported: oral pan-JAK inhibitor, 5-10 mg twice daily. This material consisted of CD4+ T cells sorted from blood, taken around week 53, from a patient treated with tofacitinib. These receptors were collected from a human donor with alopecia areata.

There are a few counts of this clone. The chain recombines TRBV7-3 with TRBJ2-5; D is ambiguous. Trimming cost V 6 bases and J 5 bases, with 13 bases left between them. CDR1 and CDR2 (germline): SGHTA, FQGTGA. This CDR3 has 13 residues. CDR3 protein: CASSLDPRETQYF. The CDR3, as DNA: TGTGCCAGCAGTTTGGACCCCCGGGAGACCCAGTACTTC.

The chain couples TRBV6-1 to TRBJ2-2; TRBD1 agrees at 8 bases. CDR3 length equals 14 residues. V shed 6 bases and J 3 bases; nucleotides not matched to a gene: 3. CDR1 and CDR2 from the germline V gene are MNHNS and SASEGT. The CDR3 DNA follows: TGTGCCAGCAGAAACAGGGGGGACACCGGGGAGCTGTTTTTT. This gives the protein CASRNRGDTGELFF.

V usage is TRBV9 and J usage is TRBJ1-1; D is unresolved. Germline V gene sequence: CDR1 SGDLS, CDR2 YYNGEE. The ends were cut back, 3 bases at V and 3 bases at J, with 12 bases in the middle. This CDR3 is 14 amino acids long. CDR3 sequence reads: CASSAGRKDTEAFF. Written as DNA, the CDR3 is TGTGCCAGCAGCGCCGGGAGAAAGGACACTGAAGCTTTCTTT.

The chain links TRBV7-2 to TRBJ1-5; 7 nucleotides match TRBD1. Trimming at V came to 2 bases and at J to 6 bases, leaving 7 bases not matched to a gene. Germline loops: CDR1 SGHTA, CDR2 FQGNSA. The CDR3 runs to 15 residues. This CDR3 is CASSLQTGNFQPQHF. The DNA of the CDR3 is TGTGCCAGCAGCTTACAGACAGGGAATTTTCAGCCCCAGCATTTT.

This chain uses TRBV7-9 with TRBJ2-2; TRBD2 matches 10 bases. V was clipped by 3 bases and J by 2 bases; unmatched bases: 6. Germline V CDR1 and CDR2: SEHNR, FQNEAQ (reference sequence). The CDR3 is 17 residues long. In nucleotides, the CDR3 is TGTGCCAGCAGCTTCGCTAGCGGGGGCCTTAACACCGGGGAGCTGTTTTTT. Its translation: CASSFASGGLNTGELFF.

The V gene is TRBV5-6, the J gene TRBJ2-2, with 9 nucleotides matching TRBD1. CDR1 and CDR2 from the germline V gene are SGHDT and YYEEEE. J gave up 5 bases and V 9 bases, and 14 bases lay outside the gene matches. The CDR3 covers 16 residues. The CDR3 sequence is CATRYRGQGLTGELFF. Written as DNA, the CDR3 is TGTGCCACCAGATATCGGGGACAGGGACTGACCGGGGAGCTGTTTTTT.

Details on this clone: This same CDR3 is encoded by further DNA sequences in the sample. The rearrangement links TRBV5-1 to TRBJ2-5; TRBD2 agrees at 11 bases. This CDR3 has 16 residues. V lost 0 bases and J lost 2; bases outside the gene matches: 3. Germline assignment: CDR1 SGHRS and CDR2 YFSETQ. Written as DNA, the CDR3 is TGCGCCAGCAGCTTGGCCGCTAGCGGGGGGCAAGAGACCCAGTACTTC. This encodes CASSLAASGGQETQYF.

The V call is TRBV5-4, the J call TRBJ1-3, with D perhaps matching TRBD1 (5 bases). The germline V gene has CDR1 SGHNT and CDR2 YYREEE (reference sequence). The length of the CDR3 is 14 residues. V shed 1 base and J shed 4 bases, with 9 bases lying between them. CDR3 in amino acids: CASSLRQGGNTIYF. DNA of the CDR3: TGTGCCAGCAGCTTGCGCCAGGGAGGAAACACCATATATTTT.

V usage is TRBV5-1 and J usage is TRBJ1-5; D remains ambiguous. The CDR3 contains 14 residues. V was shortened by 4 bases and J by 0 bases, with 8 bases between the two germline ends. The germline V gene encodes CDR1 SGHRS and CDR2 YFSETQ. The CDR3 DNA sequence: TGCGCCAGCAGCCATGACGGTAGCAATCAGCCCCAGCATTTT. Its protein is CASSHDGSNQPQHF.

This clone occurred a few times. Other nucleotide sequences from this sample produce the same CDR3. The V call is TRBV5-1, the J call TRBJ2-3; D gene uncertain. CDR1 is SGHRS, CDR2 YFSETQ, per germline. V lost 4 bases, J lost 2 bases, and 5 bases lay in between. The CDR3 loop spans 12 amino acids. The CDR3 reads CASSPNTDTQYF. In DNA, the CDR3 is TGCGCCAGCAGCCCAAACACAGATACGCAGTATTTT.

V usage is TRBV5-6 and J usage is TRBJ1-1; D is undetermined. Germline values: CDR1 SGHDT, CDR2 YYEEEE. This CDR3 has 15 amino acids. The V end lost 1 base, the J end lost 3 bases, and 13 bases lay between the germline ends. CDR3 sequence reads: CASSLRWRWHTEAFF. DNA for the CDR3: TGTGCCAGCAGCTTGAGGTGGAGATGGCACACTGAAGCTTTCTTT.

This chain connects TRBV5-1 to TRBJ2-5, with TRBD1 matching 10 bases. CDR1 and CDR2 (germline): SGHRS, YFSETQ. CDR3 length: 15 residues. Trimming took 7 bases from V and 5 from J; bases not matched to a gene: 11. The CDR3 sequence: CASSLMTGGEETQYF. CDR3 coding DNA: TGCGCCAGCTCCCTCATGACAGGGGGCGAGGAGACCCAGTACTTC.